This T cell receptor beta chain derives from a study of PD-1 blockade in classical Hodgkin lymphoma. Looking at the study overall: Administration of nivolumab to patients was at 3 mg/kg intravenously every 2 weeks. Study-wide results and caveats: Newly diagnosed patients were said to have less baseline TCR diversity than healthy donors did. It was among complete responders that baseline diversity resembled that of newly diagnosed patients. TCR diversity in CD4+, not CD8+, cells rose significantly by C4D1.

Trimming removed 2 bases from V and 8 bases from J, with 19 bases in between. This CDR3 spans 16 amino acids. CDR1 SGHRS and CDR2 YFSETQ come from the germline V gene. After autologous stem cell transplantation all patients relapsed, and prior brentuximab vedotin exposure differed between cohorts. The method was immunoSEQ multiplex PCR; TCRdb's version includes in-frame clones alone and lacks a portion of them. Of 39,000 or so clones listed, around 86% are singletons. Turning to this clone: Its antigen is undetermined.

The V and J genes are TRBV5-1 and TRBJ1-4; D is possibly TRBD1 (6 bases). Here the sequenced sample was peripheral blood mononuclear cells (PBMCs), taken before the second cycle of nivolumab. This sequence was found in a human donor with classical Hodgkin lymphoma. CDR3 sequence (DNA): TGCGCCAGCAGCTTACAAATCAGGGGTGACGGAGAAAAACTGTTTTTT. As protein: CASSLQIRGDGEKLFF.